This TCR beta chain comes out of a study of regulatory dendritic cells for organ transplantation. General study results and limits: Memory CD8+ T cells were the most oligoclonal; naive cells were highly diverse.

CDR3 length: 15 amino acids. V lost 10 bases and J 1 base, leaving 19 bases between the germline ends. CDR1 is SNHLY and CDR2 is FYNNEI in the germline V gene. Data came from immunoSEQ multiplex PCR; TCRdb stores just in-frame clones and leaves some out. The sample records some 11,000 clones, roughly four fifths being singletons. A remark on this clone: Its specificity is unknown.

Sorted subsets were CFSE-labeled and cultured approximately 5 days with allogeneic dendritic cells. The material sequenced was memory CD4+ T cells from blood cultured with regulatory dendritic cells. Subset of the sample: CD45RO+ memory T cells. This chain connects TRBV2 to TRBJ2-5; D is possibly TRBD2 (5 bases). This sequence originates from a human donor in good health. CDR3 protein: CAIEGVSGFQETQYF. The CDR3 DNA follows: TGTGCCATCGAAGGAGTATCGGGATTCCAAGAGACCCAGTACTTC.